This TCR beta chain was observed in a study of blood T cell repertoires in COVID-19. Libraries were prepared by immunoSEQ multiplex PCR; TCRdb keeps only in-frame clonotypes and omits some of them. The sample holds 270,000 or so clones, 90% seen once. Trimming removed 4 bases at V and 0 bases at J, with 5 bases between. This CDR3 region has 12 residues. Germline CDR1 is SGHRS and CDR2 is YFSETQ. This sequence originates from a woman aged 60-75 years with COVID-19, enrolled during active disease. The chain combines TRBV5-1 with TRBJ2-7; D not resolved. Sequencing input: peripheral blood. The CDR3 DNA reads TGCGCCAGCAGCCTCCCCTCCTACGAGCAGTACTTC. Its translation: CASSLPSYEQYF. Combining the CDR3 with reference TRBV5-1 and TRBJ2-7 gives the whole variable domain KAGVTQTPRYLIKTRGQQVTLSCSPISGHRSVSWYQQTPGQGLQFLFEYFSETQRNKGNFPGRFSGRQFSNSRSEMNVSTLELGDSALYLCASSLPSYEQYFGPGTRLTVT.